What follows are 30 T cell receptor beta chains derived from one specimen sequenced in a study of early T cells in non-severe SARS-CoV-2 infection. TCRdb used MiXCR to reprocess the 5' RACE reads, holding one entry per CDR3 protein. The top ten clones hold 4.4% of a sample with around 93,000 distinct CDR3 sequences, approximately 12% of them seen once. This specimen consisted of whole blood, obtained at baseline. Source of these receptors: an adult who was a healthcare worker with PCR-confirmed SARS-CoV-2 infection or an uninfected control (not recorded which).

In this sample, this clonotype turned up many times. V and J are TRBV5-6 and TRBJ1-2; no definite D call. Germline CDR1 reads SGHDT; CDR2 reads YYEEEE. The CDR3 consists of 16 residues. V was pared by 3 bases and J by 2 bases, with 17 bases between. CDR3 in amino acids: CASSSKMAGANYGYTF. In DNA, the CDR3 is TGTGCCAGCAGCTCCAAAATGGCTGGAGCAAACTATGGCTACACCTTC.

The chain is built from TRBV27 and TRBJ2-3; no clear D. The V end lost 3 bases, the J end lost 6 bases, and 16 bases lay between the germline ends. The CDR3 consists of 15 residues. Germline CDR1 MNHEY, CDR2 SMNVEV (reference sequence). CDR3 bases: TGTGCCAGCAGTTTGGGCCCCATCCTAGGGGATACGCAGTATTTT. As protein: CASSLGPILGDTQYF.

This clonotype was picked up many times. This rearrangement joins TRBV11-2 to TRBJ2-2; D unresolved. Germline loops: CDR1 SGHAT, CDR2 FQNNGV. With 5 bases removed from V and 2 bases from J, the gap between germline ends came to 9 bases. CDR3 length equals 14 residues. The CDR3 coding sequence is TGTGCCAGCAGCCGCCGCACTAACACCGGGGAGCTGTTTTTT. Translating gives CASSRRTNTGELFF.

The genes are TRBV28 and TRBJ2-5; the D gene is possibly TRBD2 (6 bases). CDR1 and CDR2 (germline): MDHEN, SYDVKM. This CDR3 has 14 residues. V was clipped by 3 bases and J by 3 bases, with 11 bases between them. CDR3 DNA: TGTGCCAGCAGTTTCTTCAGGGAGGAAGAGACCCAGTACTTC. Translating it yields CASSFFREEETQYF.

The table lists this clonotype with a few counts. The J gene is TRBJ2-3, the V gene TRBV7-8; D not certain. Trimming took off 1 base at V and 3 bases at J, with 11 bases between the two ends. CDR3 length: 15 residues. The V gene's germline CDR1 is SGHVS and CDR2 FQNEAQ. CDR3 protein: CASSLVPLSTDTQYF. The CDR3 nucleotides are TGTGCCAGCAGCTTAGTCCCGTTAAGTACAGATACGCAGTATTTT.

This clonotype appeared a few times. The CDR3 DNA sequence: TGTGCCAGCAGTGACTCACCAGGGACAGGGAGGAGTGAGCAGTTCTTC. The encoded protein is CASSDSPGTGRSEQFF. This rearrangement joins TRBV6-4 to TRBJ2-1; 9 bases agree with TRBD1. The CDR3 is made up of 16 amino acids. In germline, CDR1 is MRHNA, CDR2 SNTAGT. Trimming cost V 0 bases and J 9 bases; bases outside gene matches: 9.

This clonotype was recorded a few times. The rearrangement links TRBV12-5 to TRBJ1-1, with D perhaps TRBD1 (6 bases). Germline V gene sequence: CDR1 LGHNT, CDR2 FRNRAP. Deletions cut 6 bases from V and 0 bases from J, with 17 bases between. This CDR3 has 16 amino acids. CDR3 in amino acids: CASGPPSGGLNTEAFF. CDR3 nucleotide sequence: TGTGCTAGTGGCCCCCCTTCCGGGGGGCTGAACACTGAAGCTTTCTTT.

The chain recombines TRBV19 with TRBJ2-2; D call uncertain. CDR3 length: 14 amino acids. Trimming pared 3 bases from V and 3 bases from J, leaving 8 bases between. Looked up from germline, CDR1 is LNHDA and CDR2 is SQIVND (reference sequence). CDR3 sequence reads: CASSIRRDTGELFF. The CDR3 nucleotides read TGTGCCAGTAGTATCAGGCGAGACACCGGGGAGCTGTTTTTT.

The V call is TRBV6-6, the J call TRBJ2-5; D perhaps matches TRBD1 (5 bases). Germline V gene sequence: CDR1 MNHNY, CDR2 SVGAGI (reference sequence). The V gene lost 7 bases and the J gene lost 2 bases, with 14 bases spanning the gap. The CDR3 is 14 amino acids. CDR3 nucleotide sequence: TGTGCCAGCACCCGAAGTGGGGCACAAGAGACCCAGTACTTC. Translation: CASTRSGAQETQYF.

Ten or more counts support this clonotype. The rearrangement links TRBV18 to TRBJ1-1, with D possibly TRBD1 on 5 matching bases. Germline values: CDR1 KGHSH, CDR2 LQKENI. This CDR3 is 11 amino acids long. V shed 3 bases and J shed 7 bases, with 6 bases lying between them. The CDR3 coding sequence is TGTGCCAGCTCACCGGGACTTGAAGCTTTCTTT. Its protein product is CASSPGLEAFF.

This rearrangement joins TRBV9 to TRBJ1-1; D is perhaps TRBD1 (6 bases). Trimming shortened V by 3 bases and J by 4 bases, and 16 bases separated the two germline ends. Germline CDR1 and CDR2: SGDLS and YYNGEE. This CDR3 is built from 15 residues. The CDR3 is CASSEQGWAGTEAFF. CDR3 nucleotide sequence: TGTGCCAGCAGCGAACAGGGATGGGCTGGCACTGAAGCTTTCTTT.

The V and J genes are TRBV7-9 and TRBJ2-7; TRBD1 matches 9 bases. The germline V gene encodes CDR1 SEHNR and CDR2 FQNEAQ (reference sequence). The CDR3 consists of 15 residues. J was trimmed by 3 bases and V by 4 bases; bases with no gene match: 7. The chain's CDR3 is CASSSPGQGLYEQYF. CDR3 nucleotides: TGTGCCAGCAGCTCCCCGGGACAGGGACTCTACGAGCAGTACTTC. The variable domain in full, completed from reference TRBV7-9 and TRBJ2-7, reads DTGVSQNPRHKITKRGQNVTFRCDPISEHNRLYWYRQTLGQGPEFLTYFQNEAQLEKSRLLSDRFSAERPKGSFSTLEIQRTEQGDSAMYLCASSSPGQGLYEQYFGPGTRLTVT.

This clonotype was found many times. The chain carries TRBV19 and TRBJ2-2; the D is unclear. The CDR3 has 15 amino acids. Per germline, CDR1 LNHDA and CDR2 SQIVND (reference sequence). V lost 5 bases and J 6 bases, leaving 16 bases between the germline ends. The CDR3 coding sequence is TGTGCCAGTAGTCCCCGAAGTGTGGTGCCCGGGGAGCTGTTTTTT. It translates to CASSPRSVVPGELFF.

At least ten counts were recorded for this clonotype. The rearrangement joins TRBV3-1 to TRBJ2-7; a possible D gene is TRBD2 (6 bases). Deletions cut 1 base from V and 3 bases from J, with 13 bases between. The CDR3 spans 15 residues. Germline lookup yields CDR1 LGHDT and CDR2 YNNKEL (reference sequence). The CDR3 bases are TGTGCCAGCAGCCAAGGACTAGAAAGCATCTACGAGCAGTACTTC. Translating it yields CASSQGLESIYEQYF.

The gene calls are TRBV10-3 and TRBJ2-2; D unclear. The CDR3 loop spans 14 amino acids. Trimming stripped 7 bases from V and 1 base from J, with 10 bases between. Germline V lookup: CDR1 ENHRY, CDR2 SYGVKD. The CDR3, as DNA: TGTGCCATCACCAAGGACGGGAACACCGGGGAGCTGTTTTTT. Translating gives CAITKDGNTGELFF.

In this sample, this clonotype turned up once. V and J are TRBV7-8 and TRBJ2-2; D not resolved. V gave up 5 bases and J gave up 0 bases, with 16 bases separating them. The CDR3 is made up of 17 amino acids. Germline V gene lookup returns CDR1 SGHVS and CDR2 FQNEAQ. In nucleotides, the CDR3 is TGTGCCAGCAGCCTAGACATGACGGCTTCGAACACCGGGGAGCTGTTTTTT. It translates to CASSLDMTASNTGELFF.

The chain has TRBV27 and TRBJ2-6; D possibly corresponds to TRBD1 (5 bases). Trimming took off 8 bases at V and 2 bases at J, with 7 bases between the two ends. The CDR3 spans 13 residues. Germline assignment: CDR1 MNHEY and CDR2 SMNVEV (reference sequence). CDR3 protein: CASAGTGANVLTF. The DNA of the CDR3 is TGTGCCAGCGCAGGGACTGGGGCCAACGTCCTGACTTTC.

This rearrangement joins TRBV28 to TRBJ2-1; a weak D match, TRBD1 (6 bases). V dropped 6 bases and J dropped 3 bases, with 15 bases sitting between them. CDR1 and CDR2 from the germline V gene are MDHEN and SYDVKM. The CDR3 consists of 15 residues. CDR3 protein: CASRSDSLLYNEQFF. CDR3 DNA sequence: TGTGCCAGCAGATCGGACAGCCTTCTCTACAATGAGCAGTTCTTC.

This chain uses TRBV3-1 with TRBJ1-1; D unresolved. CDR3 size: 14 residues. Germline loops: CDR1 LGHDT, CDR2 YNNKEL (reference sequence). The V end was cut by 4 bases, the J end by 2 bases, with 11 bases between. In nucleotides, the CDR3 is TGTGCCAGCAGCCCCCAAGTCCGCAACACTGAAGCTTTCTTT. The encoded protein is CASSPQVRNTEAFF.

The chain uses TRBV7-6 and TRBJ2-2; 13 nucleotides match TRBD2. This CDR3 has 18 amino acids. Germline lookup yields CDR1 SGHVS and CDR2 FNYEAQ. Germline trimming cut 4 bases from V and 0 bases from J; bases unmatched to any gene: 5. The CDR3 DNA follows: TGTGCCAGCAGCTCCAGACTAGCGGGGGGCTCGAACACCGGGGAGCTGTTTTTT. It codes for CASSSRLAGGSNTGELFF.

This clonotype was detected only a few times. The chain links TRBV20-1 to TRBJ2-1, with TRBD1 matching 11 bases. V lost 3 bases, J lost 6 bases, and 7 bases stayed unmatched. Germline CDR1 DFQATT, CDR2 SNEGSKA (reference sequence). The CDR3 consists of 15 residues. The CDR3 sequence: CSASRRDRGFNEQFF. For the CDR3, the DNA is TGCAGTGCTAGTCGGAGGGACAGGGGGTTCAATGAGCAGTTCTTC.

This clonotype has a handful of counts. V usage is TRBV20-1 and J usage is TRBJ2-7; D assignment may be TRBD1 or TRBD2 (5 bases each). Trimming shortened V by 0 bases and J by 2 bases, and 8 bases separated the two germline ends. Germline V lookup: CDR1 DFQATT, CDR2 SNEGSKA (reference sequence). The CDR3 is 13 amino acids. CDR3 protein: CSARDGGAYEQYF. As DNA, the CDR3 is TGCAGTGCTAGAGATGGGGGAGCCTACGAGCAGTACTTC.

The sample holds many counts of this clonotype. The chain combines TRBV6-7 with TRBJ1-5; 10 bases fit TRBD1. TRBV6-7 belongs to the ORF category, with a function that is uncertain. The CDR3 loop spans 17 amino acids. J lost 2 bases, V lost 5 bases, and 9 bases had no gene match. CDR3 coding DNA: TGTGCCAGCAGTGCCTGGGACAGGGGAGTGGGCAATCAGCCCCAGCATTTT. Residues: CASSAWDRGVGNQPQHF.

V usage is TRBV6-7 and J usage is TRBJ1-5, with D hard to call. TRBV6-7 is designated an ORF whose function remains uncertain. V was pared by 8 bases and J by 5 bases, with 19 bases between. CDR3 length equals 15 residues. As DNA, the CDR3 is TGTGCCAGCCCTACGCGGGTGCTGGGAGATCAGCCCCAGCATTTT. Amino acids: CASPTRVLGDQPQHF.

This clonotype was seen more than once but under ten times. This chain joins TRBV10-2 and TRBJ2-1; no firm D call. This CDR3 is built from 15 residues. V lost 7 bases and J lost 0, with 13 bases in between. In germline, CDR1 is WSHSY, CDR2 SAAADI. CDR3 nucleotides: TGCGCCAGCATTAAGGCTCCCCGCTCCTACAATGAGCAGTTCTTC. Translating gives CASIKAPRSYNEQFF.

This rearrangement joins TRBV20-1 to TRBJ1-1; 10 bases map to TRBD1. The CDR3 has 15 residues. The V segment lost 6 bases and the J segment 3 bases; nucleotides outside the gene matches: 10. Germline-derived CDR1 and CDR2 are DFQATT and SNEGSKA (reference sequence). CDR3 nucleotide sequence: TGCAGTGCCGCACCAAGGACAGGGGGGGACACTGAAGCTTTCTTT. Amino acids: CSAAPRTGGDTEAFF.

The chain employs TRBV7-6 and TRBJ2-1; TRBD2 might be the D (6 bases). V was pared by 6 bases and J by 9 bases, with 12 bases between. The germline gives CDR1 SGHVS, CDR2 FNYEAQ. The CDR3 covers 12 residues. For the CDR3, the DNA is TGTGCCAGCAGTATCGGGAGCAGTGAGCAGTTCTTC. Encoded protein: CASSIGSSEQFF.

The chain links TRBV5-1 to TRBJ1-1, with a weak D call TRBD1 (6 bases). V was cut by 5 bases and J by 4 bases, with 18 bases left in between. The V gene's germline CDR1 is SGHRS and CDR2 YFSETQ. The CDR3 consists of 15 residues. As DNA, the CDR3 is TGCGCCAGCAGACCCGTTGGGGGGCAGGGCACTGAAGCTTTCTTT. The encoded protein is CASRPVGGQGTEAFF.

The chain couples TRBV6-5 to TRBJ2-3; 10 bases are a match to TRBD2. The CDR3 is 16 residues long. V was pared by 4 bases and J by 3 bases, with 7 bases of the junction left unmatched. Germline V CDR1 and CDR2: MNHEY, SVGAGI. CDR3 bases: TGTGCCAGCAGTTTAATAGCGGGGGGCGGGACAGATACGCAGTATTTT. Translation: CASSLIAGGGTDTQYF.

This clonotype was seen ten or more times. V usage is TRBV6-1 and J usage is TRBJ1-2; D unclear. CDR1 and CDR2 (germline): MNHNS, SASEGT. The CDR3 consists of 14 residues. Trimming removed 2 bases from V and 4 bases from J, with 11 bases in between. The CDR3 bases are TGTGCCAGCAGTGAAATCTATCCCACCTATGGCTACACCTTC. It translates to CASSEIYPTYGYTF.